Below, 20 T cell receptor beta chains from the same sample are listed, as sequenced in a study of CD8 T cells in ankylosing spondylitis (dated by TCRdb to about 2017). The method behind the library was 5' RACE. Instrument on record: Illumina HiSeq 2500. TCRdb redid the processing of the public reads, applying fastp at Q25 and MiXCR, and retained in-frame beta chains. All rows with the same CDR3 protein become a single entry with the most common DNA and genes. The sample has just over 350,000 distinct CDR3 sequences on record, 20% to 25% of them singletons. About an eighth of the sample is held by the ten biggest clonotypes. The sequencing sample was made of blood, either unsorted or a sorted T cell fraction (not recorded which). Source of these receptors: a male donor with ankylosing spondylitis or in good health (not recorded which).

CDR3 amino acids: CASSPTPGQPNTEAFF. The CDR3 DNA sequence: TGTGCCAGCTCACCAACCCCCGGACAGCCGAACACTGAAGCTTTCTTT. The V call is TRBV18, the J call TRBJ1-1; possibly TRBD1 for D (6 bases). Germline-derived CDR1 and CDR2 are KGHSH and LQKENI. This CDR3 region has 16 residues. Trimming removed 2 bases at V and 1 base at J, with 14 bases between.

This sequence joins TRBV7-2 and TRBJ2-3, with 8 bases matching TRBD2. The trim removed 5 bases at V and 6 bases at J, leaving 13 bases unmatched. Germline CDR1 SGHTA, CDR2 FQGNSA. The CDR3 spans 16 residues. The CDR3 nucleotides are TGTGCCAGCAGCCCGACACGGGGGGGCAGCTTGGATACGCAGTATTTT. This translates into CASSPTRGGSLDTQYF.

V is TRBV29-1 and J is TRBJ1-4; D gene unclear. Per the germline V gene, CDR1 is SQVTM and CDR2 is ANQGSEA. There are 13 residues in the CDR3. Trimming took off 6 bases at V and 7 bases at J, with 15 bases between the two ends. In DNA form, the CDR3 reads TGCAGCGTCCTCGGCTGGGTCGGTGAAAAACTGTTTTTT. Amino acids: CSVLGWVGEKLFF.

The table lists this clonotype with a few counts. CDR3 nucleotides: TGTGCCAGCAGCTTTTACCTGGGACAGGGGAAAGAGACCCAGTACTTC. As protein: CASSFYLGQGKETQYF. The rearrangement uses TRBV7-9 and TRBJ2-5; 10 bases are shared with TRBD1. From germline, CDR1 is SEHNR and CDR2 FQNEAQ (reference sequence). CDR3 length: 16 residues. With 3 bases clipped from V and 3 bases from J, the junction kept 7 bases outside the gene matches.

The chain links TRBV29-1 to TRBJ1-1; TRBD1 is a possible D gene (5 bases). Germline values: CDR1 SQVTM, CDR2 ANQGSEA. The CDR3 covers 13 residues. Deletions cut 1 base from V and 4 bases from J, with 10 bases between. The CDR3 DNA is TGCAGCGTTGAAGTAGCGGGGCGCACTGAAGCTTTCTTT. As protein: CSVEVAGRTEAFF.

This chain links TRBV20-1 with TRBJ2-7, with 8 bases matching TRBD2. The CDR3 has 14 residues. Germline CDR1 reads DFQATT; CDR2 reads SNEGSKA (reference sequence). V was pared by 1 base and J by 0 bases, with 2 bases of the junction left unmatched. CDR3 sequence (DNA): TGCAGTGCTAGAGTACTAGCGGCCTCCTACGAGCAGTACTTC. Protein product: CSARVLAASYEQYF.

This chain joins TRBV7-8 and TRBJ2-1; a possible D gene is TRBD1 (5 bases). CDR3 length equals 17 residues. Between the trimmed V and J ends, which lost 1 base and 1 base, there was a span of 14 bases. Germline CDR1 SGHVS, CDR2 FQNEAQ. The CDR3 loop is CASSLGSGAWSYNEQFF. CDR3 DNA: TGTGCCAGCAGCTTAGGCTCTGGGGCATGGTCCTACAATGAGCAGTTCTTC.

The genes are TRBV29-1 and TRBJ2-3; D is perhaps TRBD2 (5 bases). Germline-derived CDR1 and CDR2 are SQVTM and ANQGSEA. V was cut by 6 bases and J by 0 bases, with 16 bases left in between. The CDR3 spans 15 residues. The CDR3 coding sequence is TGCAGCGTCAAATCCAGCGGACTTAGCACAGATACGCAGTATTTT. Protein sequence: CSVKSSGLSTDTQYF.

This clonotype was found a few times. The V gene is TRBV3-1, the J gene TRBJ2-3; 8 nucleotides align to TRBD2. J lost 1 base, V lost 1 base, and 16 bases had no gene match. CDR1 LGHDT and CDR2 YNNKEL come from the germline V gene (reference sequence). The CDR3 spans 20 residues. The CDR3 DNA reads as TGTGCCAGCAGCCAAGTGCATCCGAGCGGGGGCCCCGCGGGCACAGATACGCAGTATTTT. It translates to CASSQVHPSGGPAGTDTQYF.

The V and J genes are TRBV28 and TRBJ2-6; D is perhaps TRBD2 (5 bases). The CDR3 extends over 15 amino acids. Germline CDR1 and CDR2: MDHEN and SYDVKM. The V end lost 5 bases, the J end lost 2 bases, and 10 bases lay between the germline ends. Here the CDR3 reads CASSPLRAGANVLTF. The DNA for the CDR3 is TGTGCCAGCAGTCCGCTGAGGGCTGGGGCCAACGTCCTGACTTTC.

This clonotype has only a few counts. The chain uses TRBV12-3 or TRBV12-4 and TRBJ2-7; D perhaps matches TRBD2 (6 bases). The CDR3 spans 14 residues. The ends were cut back, 3 bases at V and 4 bases at J, with 13 bases in the middle. The DNA of the CDR3 is TGTGCCAGCAGTTTGGCAGGACGGGAGTACGAGCAGTACTTC. This sequence encodes CASSLAGREYEQYF.

V and J are TRBV6-5 and TRBJ2-3, with 8 bases lining up with TRBD1. In germline, CDR1 is MNHEY, CDR2 SVGAGI. The V segment lost 4 bases and the J segment 0 bases; nucleotides outside the gene matches: 9. The CDR3 runs to 17 residues. In nucleotides, the CDR3 is TGTGCCAGCAGTTCCGACACAGGGGGTGATAGCACAGATACGCAGTATTTT. It is translated as CASSSDTGGDSTDTQYF.

The chain uses TRBV12-3 or TRBV12-4 and TRBJ2-7, with D maybe TRBD1 (6 bases). CDR3 length: 13 residues. The V end was cut by 8 bases, the J end by 3 bases, with 14 bases between. This CDR3 is CASQGTSNYEQYF. The CDR3 DNA reads as TGTGCCAGCCAGGGGACATCTAACTACGAGCAGTACTTC.

In its sample, this clonotype was seen a few times. V usage is TRBV20-1 and J usage is TRBJ2-7, with TRBD2 identical over 8 bases. With V trimmed by 3 bases and J by 7 bases, 11 bases remained unmatched. CDR1 and CDR2 from the germline V gene are DFQATT and SNEGSKA (reference sequence). This CDR3 has 14 amino acids. The chain's CDR3 is CSARPGLDPREQYF. CDR3 coding DNA: TGCAGTGCTAGGCCGGGACTAGATCCCCGGGAGCAGTACTTC.

This CDR3 is CASSVGAGPYGYTF. CDR3 DNA sequence: TGTGCCAGCAGCGTAGGTGCGGGGCCCTATGGCTACACCTTC. V gene TRBV9 combines with J gene TRBJ1-2, with D perhaps TRBD1 (5 bases). Per germline, CDR1 SGDLS and CDR2 YYNGEE. V dropped 0 bases and J dropped 4 bases, with 10 bases sitting between them. The CDR3 is 14 amino acids.

This clonotype has just a few counts. DNA for the CDR3: TGCAGTGCTAGAGGCTTAACAACCGGGGCCAATGAGCAGTTCTTC. Amino acid sequence: CSARGLTTGANEQFF. V gene TRBV20-1 combines with J gene TRBJ2-1, with D possibly being TRBD1 or TRBD2 (5 bases each). In germline, CDR1 is DFQATT, CDR2 SNEGSKA (reference sequence). CDR3 length: 15 amino acids. Trimming pared 1 base from V and 6 bases from J, leaving 16 bases between.

The gene calls are TRBV12-3 or TRBV12-4 and TRBJ2-3; TRBD2 aligns across 7 bases. The V gene end was trimmed by 6 bases and the J gene end by 6 bases; junction bases not matched to a gene: 6. This CDR3 is built from 13 residues. CDR3 coding DNA: TGTGCCAGCAGCCCGGGGGAGGGGGATACGCAGTATTTT. It codes for CASSPGEGDTQYF.

V gene TRBV4-1 combines with J gene TRBJ2-1; 9 nucleotides match TRBD1. Unmatched junction bases numbered 8, after V lost 4 bases and J lost 7 bases. The CDR3 length is 15 residues. Germline values: CDR1 MGHRA, CDR2 YSYEKL. CDR3 bases: TGCGCCAGCAGCCGACCGGGACAGGGCCGTAATGAGCAGTTCTTC. Residues: CASSRPGQGRNEQFF.

In this sample, this clonotype turned up a few times. The rearrangement links TRBV4-1 to TRBJ2-3; 7 bases match TRBD1. This CDR3 contains 15 residues. J gave up 2 bases and V 7 bases, and 9 bases lay outside the gene matches. CDR1 is MGHRA and CDR2 is YSYEKL in the germline V gene. The CDR3 sequence is CASTKSQGDTDTQYF. The CDR3 bases are TGCGCCAGCACCAAAAGCCAGGGGGACACAGATACGCAGTATTTT.

This clonotype appeared a few times. The rearrangement links TRBV6-1 to TRBJ2-3; 8 bases match TRBD2. V gave up 6 bases and J gave up 4 bases; unmatched junction bases: 0. CDR1 is MNHNS, CDR2 SASEGT, per germline. The CDR3 consists of 12 residues. CDR3 sequence: CASRGLADTQYF. CDR3 nucleotide sequence: TGTGCCAGCAGGGGACTAGCAGATACGCAGTATTTT.